Each of the 13 T cell receptor beta chains below was sequenced from the same sample in a study of blood T cell repertoires in COVID-19. Generated by immunoSEQ multiplex PCR, the TCRdb table keeps only in-frame clones and is missing some. The sample holds more than 150,000 clones; around 90% are singletons and the top ten take approximately 0.5%. The sequenced material came from peripheral blood. The receptors come from a man aged 55-75 years with COVID-19, enrolled during active disease.

The chain has TRBV7-8 and TRBJ2-1, with D perhaps matching TRBD2 (6 bases). The CDR3 spans 14 residues. V was trimmed by 5 bases and J by 6 bases, leaving 14 bases between them. Per germline, CDR1 SGHVS and CDR2 FQNEAQ. The chain's CDR3 is CASSQRLVSNEQFF. The CDR3 DNA sequence: TGTGCCAGCAGCCAAAGACTAGTCTCCAATGAGCAGTTCTTC. Full variable domain (remainder filled in from reference TRBV7-8 and TRBJ2-1): GAGVSQSPRYKVAKRGQDVALRCDPISGHVSLFWYQQALGQGPEFLTYFQNEAQLDKSGLPSDRFFAERPEGSVSTLKIQRTQQEDSAVYLCASSQRLVSNEQFFGPGTRLTVL.

J is TRBJ1-1 and V is TRBV7-6, with D possibly matching TRBD1 (5 bases). Trimming removed 2 bases from V and 1 base from J, with 8 bases in between. Germline CDR1 is SGHVS and CDR2 is FNYEAQ. The CDR3 length is 14 residues. The CDR3 bases are TGTGCCAGCAGCTTAAGACAGACGAACACTGAAGCTTTCTTT. Residues: CASSLRQTNTEAFF.

This sequence joins TRBV6-5 and TRBJ1-4; tentatively, D is TRBD1 (6 bases). Germline V CDR1 and CDR2: MNHEY, SVGAGI. The V gene lost 8 bases and the J gene lost 0 bases, with 13 bases spanning the gap. This CDR3 region has 15 residues. The CDR3 DNA is TGTGCCAGCCGAAGACAGGATGCAACTAATGAAAAACTGTTTTTT. This encodes CASRRQDATNEKLFF.

The V and J genes are TRBV10-3 and TRBJ1-6; maybe TRBD1 (5 bases). This CDR3 comprises 15 residues. In germline, CDR1 is ENHRY, CDR2 SYGVKD. Trimming took off 2 bases at V and 6 bases at J, with 11 bases between the two ends. CDR3 amino acids: CAISEKDISNSPLHF. DNA for the CDR3: TGTGCCATCAGTGAGAAGGACATATCTAATTCACCCCTCCACTTT.

The gene calls are TRBV27 and TRBJ1-2; D is ambiguous. V shed 5 bases and J shed 4 bases, with 17 bases lying between them. Germline V gene lookup returns CDR1 MNHEY and CDR2 SMNVEV (reference sequence). The CDR3 spans 15 residues. CDR3 in DNA: TGTGCCAGCAGTCAAAGCACAGTGCTGGGCTATGGCTACACCTTC. Amino acid sequence: CASSQSTVLGYGYTF.

The chain carries TRBV6-5 and TRBJ2-7; D unclear. Per the germline V gene, CDR1 is MNHEY and CDR2 is SVGAGI. CDR3 size: 14 residues. V was trimmed by 0 bases and J by 5 bases, leaving 11 bases between them. The CDR3 here is CASSYSGQNDEQYF. In nucleotides, the CDR3 is TGTGCCAGCAGTTACTCGGGCCAGAACGACGAGCAGTACTTC.

The chain links TRBV15 to TRBJ2-3; a weak D match, TRBD2 (6 bases). CDR1 is LNHNV, CDR2 YYDKDF, per germline (reference sequence). The V and J ends lost 7 bases and 6 bases respectively, with 11 bases between them. The CDR3 sequence is 12 residues long. In DNA form, the CDR3 reads TGTGCCACCAAGGCGGGGTTGGATACGCAGTATTTT. Protein: CATKAGLDTQYF.

The count of this clone is one. The rearrangement links TRBV28 to TRBJ2-1; 7 bases are a match to TRBD2. J gave up 3 bases and V 8 bases, and 4 bases lay outside the gene matches. CDR3 length: 13 amino acids. Germline assignment: CDR1 MDHEN and CDR2 SYDVKM. The CDR3 sequence is CASGGGGYNEQFF. The CDR3 DNA is TGTGCCAGCGGGGGGGGAGGCTACAATGAGCAGTTCTTC.

Details on this clone: An end of the junction does not agree with germline; a read error may underlie this. The chain uses TRBV6-6 and TRBJ1-1; 10 bases align to TRBD1. Germline values: CDR1 MNHNY, CDR2 SVGAGI (reference sequence). The CDR3 totals 14 residues. CDR3 nucleotide sequence: TGTGCCAGCAGTTACTCTTCGACAGGGGGCGTTATTATCTTT. Protein product: CASSYSSTGGVIIF.

The V call is TRBV24-1, the J call TRBJ2-3; 14 bases line up with TRBD2. CDR3 length: 17 amino acids. Germline V lookup: CDR1 KGHDR, CDR2 SFDVKD. J was trimmed by 6 bases and V by 2 bases; bases with no gene match: 6. This CDR3 is CATSDSGLAGAQDTQYF. CDR3 in DNA: TGTGCCACCAGTGATTCGGGACTAGCGGGAGCACAGGATACGCAGTATTTT.

This clone was detected a few times. Other DNA sequences in this specimen translate into the identical CDR3. V usage is TRBV28 and J usage is TRBJ1-2, with D hard to call. Germline V gene lookup returns CDR1 MDHEN and CDR2 SYDVKM. The CDR3 consists of 11 residues. Trimming removed 4 bases from V and 2 bases from J, with 2 bases in between. CDR3 bases: TGTGCCAGCAGTTCGAACTATGGCTACACCTTC. This encodes CASSSNYGYTF.

The genes are TRBV19 and TRBJ2-2, with TRBD1 matching over 7 bases. This CDR3 contains 15 residues. Germline-derived CDR1 and CDR2 are LNHDA and SQIVND (reference sequence). V lost 4 bases, J lost 4 bases, and 6 bases stayed unmatched. CDR3 region: CASSRQTGSTGELFF. CDR3 nucleotides: TGTGCCAGTAGTAGACAGACAGGGAGCACCGGGGAGCTGTTTTTT.

CDR3 DNA sequence: TGTGCCTGGAGTGTAGAACACTACGAGCAGTACTTC. It translates to CAWSVEHYEQYF. J is TRBJ2-7 and V is TRBV30; D unclear. CDR1 is GTSNPN, CDR2 SVGIG, per germline (reference sequence). The CDR3 has 12 amino acids. Trimming pared 0 bases from V and 3 bases from J, leaving 6 bases between.